The rows below give T cell receptor beta chains drawn from one sample of a study of blood T cell repertoires in COVID-19. Measured with immunoSEQ multiplex PCR; TCRdb has only the in-frame clones, and not every one. Of roughly 250,000 clones listed, about 88% are singletons. The sample taken for sequencing was peripheral blood. Every receptor here comes from a man aged 55 to 70 who had recovered from COVID-19. CDR3s include the opening cysteine and the closing phenylalanine or tryptophan. D genes are given only for firm matches. Size is stated for part of the rows, as once, few or many counts, or as a class when the clone is expanded.

abundance,j_gene,v_gene,d_gene,CDR3aa,CDR3nt
NA,TRBJ2-2,TRBV19,NA,CASSGGRTGELFF,TGTGCCAGTAGTGGGGGCCGCACCGGGGAGCTGTTTTTT
NA,TRBJ2-6,TRBV18,TRBD1,CASSPTSGGSGANVLTF,TGTGCCAGCTCACCAACGTCAGGGGGTAGTGGGGCCAACGTCCTGACTTTC
NA,TRBJ1-4,TRBV2,NA,CATQRLARANEKLFF,TGTGCCACCCAAAGATTGGCTCGGGCTAATGAAAAACTGTTTTTT
NA,TRBJ2-3,TRBV5-1,TRBD2,CASSKGGVAGTSTDTQYF,TGCGCCAGCAGCAAAGGAGGAGTAGCGGGGACTAGCACAGATACGCAGTATTTT
NA,TRBJ1-1,TRBV12-3/TRBV12-4,TRBD1,CASTPGQGEAFF,TGTGCCAGCACCCCGGGACAGGGTGAAGCTTTCTTT
NA,TRBJ2-3,TRBV5-1,TRBD1,CASSLTGDPARNTQYF,TGCGCCAGCAGCCTGACAGGGGATCCCGCCCGAAATACGCAGTATTTT
NA,TRBJ1-2,TRBV19,NA,CASSIGGAYGYTF,TGTGCCAGTAGTATCGGGGGAGCCTATGGCTACACCTTC
once,TRBJ2-1,TRBV24-1,NA,CATSVNNRGKSSYNEQFF,TGTGCCACCAGTGTTAATAATAGGGGAAAGAGCTCCTACAATGAGCAGTTCTTC
NA,TRBJ2-7,TRBV5-1,NA,CASSLDRTYEQYF,TGCGCCAGCAGCTTGGACAGGACCTACGAGCAGTACTTC
once,TRBJ2-3,TRBV3-1/TRBV3-2,TRBD2,CASSQGLAGQTSTDTQYF,TGTGCCAGCAGCCAGGGACTAGCGGGCCAGACTAGCACAGATACGCAGTATTTT
few,TRBJ2-5,TRBV7-2,TRBD2,CASSLQAGGQETQYF,TGTGCCAGCAGCTTACAAGCGGGGGGGCAAGAGACCCAGTACTTC
NA,TRBJ1-1,TRBV10-2,TRBD1,CASRVQGGNTEAFF,TGCGCCAGCAGAGTCCAGGGGGGGAACACTGAAGCTTTCTTT
NA,TRBJ1-4,TRBV9,NA,CASSPPLGANEKLFF,TGTGCCAGCAGCCCCCCCCTGGGGGCAAATGAAAAACTGTTTTTT
NA,TRBJ1-5,TRBV6-5,TRBD1,CASSRTGGNQPQHF,TGTGCCAGCAGTCGGACAGGGGGCAATCAGCCCCAGCATTTT
NA,TRBJ1-4,TRBV5-1,NA,CASSSTGFNEKLFF,TGCGCCAGCAGCTCCACAGGGTTTAATGAAAAACTGTTTTTT
NA,TRBJ2-4,TRBV6-5,NA,CASSTLGVAKNIQYF,TGTGCCAGCAGTACCCTAGGGGTAGCCAAAAACATTCAGTACTTC
once,TRBJ1-2,TRBV29-1,TRBD1,CSESGTDRVISYTF,TGCAGCGAGAGCGGTACGGACAGGGTGATTAGCTACACCTTC
NA,TRBJ1-1,TRBV30,TRBD1,CAWRERDRGLDAFF,TGTGCCTGGAGGGAAAGGGACAGGGGGCTTGACGCTTTCTTT
NA,TRBJ2-5,TRBV6-2/TRBV6-3,NA,CASSYPPGVQETQYF,TGTGCCAGCAGTTACCCCCCAGGGGTCCAAGAGACCCAGTACTTC
NA,TRBJ2-5,TRBV28,TRBD1,CASSYTGGRETQYF,TGTGCCAGCAGTTATACAGGGGGCCGAGAGACCCAGTACTTC
NA,TRBJ1-1,TRBV12-2,NA,CASRFYWDSLNTEAFF,TGTGCAAGTCGCTTTTATTGGGACAGCCTGAACACTGAAGCTTTCTTT
few,TRBJ2-1,TRBV7-9,TRBD2,CASSRTSGGEQFF,TGTGCCAGCAGCCGGACTAGCGGGGGTGAGCAGTTCTTC
NA,TRBJ1-2,TRBV25-1,NA,CASSGGEGRGGYTF,TGTGCCAGCAGTGGAGGGGAGGGGAGGGGTGGCTACACCTTC
NA,TRBJ2-5,TRBV9,TRBD2,CASSSRGAGAQETQYF,TGTGCCAGCAGCAGTCGGGGAGCGGGGGCACAAGAGACCCAGTACTTC
NA,TRBJ1-2,TRBV7-2,TRBD1,CASSAGTGIGYTF,TGTGCCAGCAGCGCCGGGACAGGGATCGGCTACACCTTC
once,TRBJ1-2,TRBV18,NA,CASLDTQGDGYTF,TGTGCCAGCCTAGACACCCAAGGGGATGGCTACACCTTC
NA,TRBJ1-1,TRBV6-1,NA,CASSELPGQNTEAFF,TGTGCCAGCAGTGAATTGCCGGGTCAAAACACTGAAGCTTTCTTT
NA,TRBJ2-3,TRBV19,TRBD2,CASSRGLGTDTQYF,TGTGCCAGTAGTCGGGGACTAGGGACAGATACGCAGTATTTT
NA,TRBJ2-5,TRBV4-2,TRBD2,CASSRLAEQETQYF,TGTGCCAGCAGCAGACTAGCCGAACAAGAGACCCAGTACTTC
NA,TRBJ2-7,TRBV5-1,NA,CASSLGGTNNYEQYF,TGCGCCAGCAGCTTGGGTGGGACAAACAACTACGAGCAGTACTTC
NA,TRBJ1-4,TRBV4-1,TRBD1,CASSQVGPGQGTGRLFF,TGCGCCAGCAGCCAAGTCGGGCCGGGACAGGGGACAGGAAGGTTGTTTTTT
few,TRBJ1-2,TRBV4-2,NA,CASSQEGSLVIGYGYTF,TGTGCCAGCAGCCAAGAGGGCAGTCTTGTTATAGGCTATGGCTACACCTTC
NA,TRBJ2-7,TRBV4-1,TRBD2,CASSQELPGGAGEQYF,TGCGCCAGCAGCCAAGAACTCCCGGGGGGGGCAGGGGAGCAGTACTTC
NA,TRBJ1-1,TRBV11-2,TRBD1,CASSPRQGNTEAFF,TGTGCCAGCAGCCCAAGACAGGGGAACACTGAAGCTTTCTTT
few,TRBJ2-3,TRBV6-2/TRBV6-3,TRBD2,CASSTLSGGAGVLTDTQYF,TGTGCCAGCAGTACCCTTAGCGGGGGGGCCGGGGTTCTCACAGATACGCAGTATTTT
NA,TRBJ2-7,TRBV6-5,NA,CASSRQVSYEQYF,TGTGCCAGCAGTAGGCAGGTATCCTACGAGCAGTACTTC
NA,TRBJ1-1,TRBV5-5,NA,CASSLVHGQFEAFF,TGTGCCAGCAGCTTGGTGCACGGACAGTTTGAAGCTTTCTTT